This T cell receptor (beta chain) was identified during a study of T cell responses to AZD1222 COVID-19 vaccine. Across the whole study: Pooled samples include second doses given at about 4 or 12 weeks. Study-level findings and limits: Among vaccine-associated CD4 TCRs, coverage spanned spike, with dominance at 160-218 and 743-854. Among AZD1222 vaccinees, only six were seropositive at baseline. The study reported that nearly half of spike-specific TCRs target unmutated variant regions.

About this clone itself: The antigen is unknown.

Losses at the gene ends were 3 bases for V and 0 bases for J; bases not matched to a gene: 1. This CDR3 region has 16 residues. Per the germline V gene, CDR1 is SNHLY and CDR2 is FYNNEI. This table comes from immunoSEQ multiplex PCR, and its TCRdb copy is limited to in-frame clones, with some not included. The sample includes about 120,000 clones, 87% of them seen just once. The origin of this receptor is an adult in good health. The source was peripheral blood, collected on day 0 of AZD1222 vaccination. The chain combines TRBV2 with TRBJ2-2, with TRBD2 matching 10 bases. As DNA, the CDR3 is TGTGCCAGCAGTGACGGGACTAGCGCGAACACCGGGGAGCTGTTTTTT. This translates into CASSDGTSANTGELFF.